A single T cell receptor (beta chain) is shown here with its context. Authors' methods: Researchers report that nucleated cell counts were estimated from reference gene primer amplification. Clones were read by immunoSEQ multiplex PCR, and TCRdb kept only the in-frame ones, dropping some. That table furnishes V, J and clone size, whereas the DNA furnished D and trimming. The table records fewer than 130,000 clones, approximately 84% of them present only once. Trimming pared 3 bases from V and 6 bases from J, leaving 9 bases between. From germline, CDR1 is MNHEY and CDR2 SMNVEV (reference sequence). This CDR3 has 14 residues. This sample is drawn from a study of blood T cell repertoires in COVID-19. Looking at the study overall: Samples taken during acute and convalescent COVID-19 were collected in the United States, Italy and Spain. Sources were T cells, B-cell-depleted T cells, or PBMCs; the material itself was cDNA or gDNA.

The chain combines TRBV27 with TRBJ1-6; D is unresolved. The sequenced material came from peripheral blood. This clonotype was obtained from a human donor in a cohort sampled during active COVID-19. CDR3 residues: CASSFGDPNSPLHF. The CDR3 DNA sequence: TGTGCCAGCAGTTTTGGAGACCCTAATTCACCCCTCCACTTT.